This T cell receptor (beta chain) derives from a study of tumor and adjacent non-tumor tissue in lung cancer. Study-level information: Aged roughly 30 to 85 years, patients included about 11 men and about 5 women with stage I to III disease. The study, taken as a whole, reports: Significantly higher TCR diversity was found in tumor than normal lung. Tumor repertoires had a smaller top 100 clone share than normal lung. Higher tumor TCR diversity was associated with shorter survival.

Comments on this clonotype: Its cognate antigen is unknown.

TCRbeta libraries were built with three rounds of nested PCR, modified from ARM-PCR. TCRdb used MiXCR to reprocess the multiplex PCR reads, holding one entry per CDR3 protein. The sample yields 110,000 or so distinct CDR3 sequences, about 63% seen once. This sample's RNA came from whole unsorted tissue. The normal lung tissue was taken more than 3 cm from the tumor edge. In germline, CDR1 is SGHRS, CDR2 YFSETQ. The CDR3 contains 17 residues. V dropped 2 bases and J dropped 0; count of bases not matched to a gene: 2. The chain links TRBV5-1 to TRBJ2-2, with 12 positions matching TRBD2. The source of this sequence is a man in his fifties or sixties with non-small cell lung cancer. The sequencing input was distant non-tumor lung tissue. In DNA form, the CDR3 reads TGCGCCAGCAGCTTACTAGCGGGGGGCGCGAACACCGGGGAGCTGTTTTTT. It codes for CASSLLAGGANTGELFF.